In its sample, the clone carrying this T cell receptor beta chain was seen a few times. The antigen is unknown. TCRdb processed the multiplex PCR reads anew with MiXCR; each CDR3 protein has one entry. There are roughly 220,000 distinct CDR3 sequences in the sample; 34% occur only once, and over 3.5% lies in the top ten. The CDR3 totals 15 residues. V gave up 0 bases and J gave up 7 bases; unmatched junction bases: 4. These data originate in a study of breast tumors, draining lymph nodes, adjacent tissues. Samples came from axillary lymph nodes draining the breast cancer. Study observations and caveats: Tumor TCR diversity was below lymph nodes but above nontumor tissue. Luminal-like breast cancer showed significantly higher tumor–nontumor repertoire similarity than basal-like.

This sequence originates from a female donor with breast cancer. Some clones in this sample may be carry-over from other donors' samples. The specimen was axillary lymph node tissue. The V call is TRBV12-3 or TRBV12-4, the J call TRBJ2-1, with 9 nucleotides matching TRBD1. CDR3 protein: CASSLAGTGLNEQFF. CDR3 nucleotides: TGTGCCAGCAGTTTAGCGGGGACAGGGTTGAATGAGCAGTTCTTC.